This TCR beta chain was recorded in a study of spatial heterogeneity in lung cancer. Time point of the sample: blood at routine non-recurrence follow-up after resection. TCRdb re-analysed the 5' RACE reads in MiXCR, keeping a single row per CDR3 protein. The sample includes about 94,000 distinct CDR3 sequences, less than 20% of them seen just once. Sample: PBMCs, taken at follow-up. The TCR sequence derives from a male donor with early-stage non-small cell lung cancer.

For the CDR3, the DNA is TGTGCCACCAGTGATTCGGGGGCCACCGGGGAGCTGTTTTTT. The encoded protein is CATSDSGATGELFF. This chain uses TRBV24-1 with TRBJ2-2, with D tentatively TRBD1 or TRBD2 (6 bases each). Trimming took off 2 bases at V and 4 bases at J, with 7 bases between the two ends. The CDR3 runs 14 residues. In germline, CDR1 is KGHDR, CDR2 SFDVKD.